The 8 T cell receptor beta chains below come from one sample, sequenced in a study of Graves' ophthalmopathy and Graves' hyperthyroidism. Amplification targeted the TCR beta CDR3 regions, with RNA transcripts as the source material. First-round RT-PCR employed HTBI primers, with a second-round multiplex PCR after it. Each CDR3 protein is one row after TCRdb ran MiXCR on the multiplex PCR reads. The sample comprises some 750,000 distinct CDR3 sequences, 40% of which are singletons, and less than 55% rests with the top ten. The sequencing sample was made of peripheral blood. The source is an adult man with Graves' ophthalmopathy.

This clonotype was seen only a few times. This chain links TRBV12-3 or TRBV12-4 with TRBJ1-1, with 7 bases fitting TRBD1. Trimming at V came to 2 bases and at J to 5 bases, leaving 8 bases not matched to a gene. The CDR3 length is 15 residues. CDR3 sequence (DNA): TGTGCCAGCAGTTTACGGCAGGGGGTAAGGACTGAAGCTTTCTTT. Translated: CASSLRQGVRTEAFF.

In regard to this clonotype: Being one base from a much bigger clone, this may be a read error. The rearrangement links TRBV7-9 to TRBJ1-4, with TRBD1 matching 7 bases. CDR1 and CDR2 from the germline V gene are SEHNR and FQNEAQ (reference sequence). V shed 5 bases and J 6 bases; nucleotides not matched to a gene: 9. This CDR3 contains 15 residues. CDR3 nucleotide sequence: TGTGCCAGCAGCCCAACAGGGGAACCGCATGAAAAACTGTTTTTT. Translation gives CASSPTGEPHEKLFF.

In its sample, this clonotype was seen many times. The chain has TRBV4-2 and TRBJ2-5; no clear D. Germline CDR1 LGHNA, CDR2 YNFKEQ. This CDR3 is 14 amino acids long. The V end was cut by 1 base, the J end by 2 bases, with 8 bases between. The chain's CDR3 is CASSQAIAQETQYF. For the CDR3, the DNA is TGTGCCAGCAGCCAAGCGATAGCTCAAGAGACCCAGTACTTC.

This chain links TRBV24-1 with TRBJ1-5; 8 bases align to TRBD1. The CDR3 runs 15 residues. Germline values: CDR1 KGHDR, CDR2 SFDVKD. The CDR3 DNA reads TGTGACAGCAGCCTCGGGCAGGGGGCGCATCTGCCCCAGCATTTT. It encodes CDSSLGQGAHLPQHF.

The chain combines TRBV7-9 with TRBJ1-4, with TRBD1 identical over 7 bases. J was trimmed by 2 bases and V by 6 bases; bases with no gene match: 9. CDR1 SEHNR and CDR2 FQNEAQ come from the germline V gene (reference sequence). This CDR3 region has 16 residues. In DNA form, the CDR3 reads TGTGCCAGCAGTTCGCCAGGGGGGGAGACTAATGAAAAACTGTTTTTT. This gives the protein CASSSPGGETNEKLFF.

This clonotype was found a few times. The chain recombines TRBV7-2 with TRBJ2-7; the match to TRBD1 covers 7 bases. The CDR3 loop spans 14 amino acids. Trimming at V came to 3 bases and at J to 3 bases, leaving 5 bases not matched to a gene. The V gene's germline CDR1 is SGHTA and CDR2 FQGNSA. CDR3 protein: CASSLGDRLYEQYF. DNA for the CDR3: TGTGCCAGCAGCTTGGGGGACAGACTCTACGAGCAGTACTTC.

This sequence joins TRBV20-1 and TRBJ1-6; no reliable D call. The CDR3 totals 14 residues. Trimming stripped 6 bases from V and 0 bases from J, with 9 bases between. Germline values: CDR1 DFQATT, CDR2 SNEGSKA (reference sequence). The CDR3 is CSAPDDSYNSPLHF. CDR3 nucleotide sequence: TGCAGTGCCCCGGACGACTCCTATAATTCACCCCTCCACTTT.

This clonotype came up many times. CDR3 nucleotides: TGCAGCGTTGATTCAGGGACCTCCTTAAAGCAGTACTTC. It translates to CSVDSGTSLKQYF. The chain recombines TRBV29-1 with TRBJ2-7; D may match TRBD1 or TRBD2 (5 bases each). The ends were cut back, 3 bases at V and 8 bases at J, with 17 bases in the middle. The CDR3 consists of 13 residues. From germline, CDR1 is SQVTM and CDR2 ANQGSEA.